The T cell receptor beta chain under discussion was sequenced for a study of cytotoxic CD8 clonotypes in ibrutinib-treated CLL. The method was immunoSEQ multiplex PCR; TCRdb's version includes in-frame clones alone and lacks a portion of them. The sample consists of 14,000 to 15,000 clones, roughly 68% of them appearing once. Germline CDR1 and CDR2: MNHEY and SMNVEV (reference sequence). V shed 9 bases, J shed 7 bases, and the junction held 8 bases outside the gene matches. The CDR3 covers 14 residues. The receptor was derived from a human donor with chronic lymphocytic leukemia. The sample here was PBMCs, taken before ibrutinib treatment. The V and J genes are TRBV27 and TRBJ2-2; TRBD2 matches at 10 bases. CDR3 sequence (DNA): TGTGCCAGTCGTCGGACTAGCGGTCTCGGGGAGCTGTTTTTT. It is translated as CASRRTSGLGELFF.